Here is one T cell receptor beta chain with its context. Its antigen is not identified. A single record per CDR3 protein comes from TCRdb applying MiXCR to the 5' RACE reads. This sample has about 110,000 distinct CDR3 sequences, with 15% to 20% found just once. The entry originates in a study of T-cell memory formation after mild COVID-19. General study results and limits: Second-wave clones with a day 37 peak had unconfirmed SARS-CoV-2 specificity. Later expanders leaned CD4+, whereas day 15 to 85 contracting clones were balanced CD4/CD8. Memory from before infection featured some responding clones, which suggests cross-reactive memory joined.

Germline V gives CDR1 MNHEY, CDR2 SVGEGT. Trimming removed 0 bases from V and 3 bases from J, with 12 bases in between. This CDR3 comprises 15 residues. The genes are TRBV6-2 or TRBV6-3 and TRBJ2-7, with D perhaps TRBD2 (6 bases). The sequence came from an adult woman who had mild COVID-19 (a few samples of this study predate the infection). Cell type and time point are not known. Sample: PBMCs or a T cell subset sorted from them (not recorded which). CDR3 region: CASSYSSGEFYEQYF. The CDR3 nucleotides are TGTGCCAGCAGTTACTCTAGCGGAGAGTTCTACGAGCAGTACTTC.